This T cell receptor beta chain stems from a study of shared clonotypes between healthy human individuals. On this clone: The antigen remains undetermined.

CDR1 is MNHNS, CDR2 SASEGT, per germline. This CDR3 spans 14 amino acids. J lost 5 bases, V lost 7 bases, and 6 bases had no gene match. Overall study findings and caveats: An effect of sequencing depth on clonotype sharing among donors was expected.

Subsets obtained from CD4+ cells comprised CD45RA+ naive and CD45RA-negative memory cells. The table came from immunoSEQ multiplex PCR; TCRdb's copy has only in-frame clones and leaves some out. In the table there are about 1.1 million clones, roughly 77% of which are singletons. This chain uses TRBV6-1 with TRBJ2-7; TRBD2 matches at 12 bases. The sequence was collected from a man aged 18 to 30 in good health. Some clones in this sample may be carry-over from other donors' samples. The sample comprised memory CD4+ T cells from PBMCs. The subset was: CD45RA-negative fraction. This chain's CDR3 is CASTRLAGENEQYF. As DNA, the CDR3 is TGTGCCAGCACCCGACTAGCGGGAGAAAACGAGCAGTACTTC.